Listed here are 28 T cell receptor beta chains from one sample, sequenced in a study of blood T cell repertoires in COVID-19. Using immunoSEQ multiplex PCR, the repertoire was profiled, and TCRdb retains in-frame clones only, with some absent. The sample lists 80,000 to 100,000 clones, 90% occurring once. Sequenced input: peripheral blood. These receptors all come from a man between 60 and 75 years old with acute or convalescent COVID-19.

The chain has TRBV19 and TRBJ1-2; no firm D call. Trimming stripped 5 bases from V and 3 bases from J, with 7 bases between. This CDR3 is 12 amino acids long. The V gene's germline CDR1 is LNHDA and CDR2 SQIVND (reference sequence). The CDR3 DNA follows: TGTGCCAGTAGTGAGCATTACTATGGCTACACCTTC. It specifies CASSEHYYGYTF.

The J gene is TRBJ1-5, the V gene TRBV2; no clear D gene. The CDR3 spans 16 residues. Germline loops: CDR1 SNHLY, CDR2 FYNNEI. Trimming left V 8 bases short and J 0 bases short, with 17 bases between. Written as DNA, the CDR3 is TGTGCCAGCGGAGTGGGTCCAAGCTATAGCAATCAGCCCCAGCATTTT. The encoded protein is CASGVGPSYSNQPQHF.

The chain couples TRBV5-1 to TRBJ1-2; tentative D call: TRBD1 (6 bases). Deletions cut 4 bases from V and 8 bases from J, with 24 bases between. The CDR3 runs 16 residues. Germline values: CDR1 SGHRS, CDR2 YFSETQ. This CDR3 reads CASSTFGRQALGGYTF. In DNA form, the CDR3 reads TGCGCCAGCAGCACCTTTGGGCGACAGGCCTTAGGAGGCTACACCTTC.

This clone was seen a few times. The chain uses TRBV2 and TRBJ1-3, with TRBD1 matching over 8 bases. CDR1 and CDR2 (germline): SNHLY, FYNNEI. The length of the CDR3 is 16 residues. Germline trimming cut 7 bases from V and 0 bases from J; bases unmatched to any gene: 8. The CDR3 DNA follows: TGTGCCAGCAATATGGACAGGGCCTCCTCTGGAAACACCATATATTTT. This sequence encodes CASNMDRASSGNTIYF.

The CDR3 loop reads CSVTSGGSSYEQYF. CDR3 in DNA: TGCAGCGTTACTAGCGGGGGGTCCTCCTACGAGCAGTACTTC. J is TRBJ2-7 and V is TRBV29-1, with 12 bases matching TRBD2. Trimming removed 5 bases from V and 0 bases from J; junction bases left unmatched: 2. The germline V gene encodes CDR1 SQVTM and CDR2 ANQGSEA. The CDR3 is 14 amino acids.

The chain uses TRBV6-6 and TRBJ1-5; D is unclear. The CDR3 runs 14 residues. The V and J ends lost 6 bases and 2 bases respectively, with 11 bases between them. Germline CDR1 is MNHNY and CDR2 is SVGAGI (reference sequence). The CDR3 coding sequence is TGTGCCAGCAGCCCGGATCAGGGCAATCAGCCCCAGCATTTT. It yields the protein CASSPDQGNQPQHF.

As for this clone: At the DNA level, this CDR3 is encoded by other sequences in the same sample as well. The V gene is TRBV5-1, the J gene TRBJ1-2; 9 bases are shared with TRBD1. Trimming at V came to 4 bases and at J to 2 bases, leaving 3 bases not matched to a gene. Germline-derived CDR1 and CDR2 are SGHRS and YFSETQ. The CDR3 has 14 amino acids. CDR3 nucleotide sequence: TGCGCCAGCAGCGGAGGACAGGGGAACTATGGCTACACCTTC. It encodes CASSGGQGNYGYTF.

This clone is a singleton in its sample. This chain connects TRBV28 to TRBJ1-3; no clear D. Germline V lookup: CDR1 MDHEN, CDR2 SYDVKM. Deletions cut 4 bases from V and 1 base from J, with 17 bases between. This CDR3 region has 17 residues. The CDR3 loop is CASSSSQVLLSGNTIYF. CDR3 sequence (DNA): TGTGCCAGCAGTTCCAGCCAGGTCCTTCTGTCTGGAAACACCATATATTTT.

The CDR3 DNA sequence: TGCAGCGCCAGGACAGGGAACGGGGAGCTGTTTTTT. The encoded protein is CSARTGNGELFF. J is TRBJ2-2 and V is TRBV29-1; the match to TRBD1 covers 8 bases. The CDR3 runs 12 residues. Trimming cost V 7 bases and J 7 bases; bases outside gene matches: 5. The germline V gene encodes CDR1 SQVTM and CDR2 ANQGSEA.

The chain has TRBV5-1 and TRBJ1-1; perhaps TRBD1 as D (6 bases). This CDR3 is 16 amino acids long. Germline CDR1 is SGHRS and CDR2 is YFSETQ. V lost 0 bases and J lost 1, with 13 bases in between. The CDR3 is CASSLALTGSNTEAFF. The CDR3 coding sequence is TGCGCCAGCAGCTTGGCGCTGACAGGATCGAACACTGAAGCTTTCTTT.

This chain uses TRBV2 with TRBJ1-4; the D is unclear. The CDR3 covers 15 residues. CDR1 is SNHLY, CDR2 FYNNEI, per germline. The V and J ends lost 3 bases and 0 bases respectively, with 8 bases between them. This CDR3 reads CASSEAGSTNEKLFF. The CDR3 nucleotides read TGTGCCAGCAGTGAGGCGGGCTCAACTAATGAAAAACTGTTTTTT.

V is TRBV7-2 and J is TRBJ2-5; D is perhaps TRBD2 (6 bases). Germline CDR1 SGHTA, CDR2 FQGNSA. Trimming removed 7 bases from V and 1 base from J, with 10 bases in between. CDR3 length: 13 residues. In nucleotides, the CDR3 is TGTGCCAGCACCCGGGGGTCCCAAGAGACCCAGTACTTC. This encodes CASTRGSQETQYF.

V gene TRBV30 combines with J gene TRBJ1-6, with 7 bases aligning to TRBD1. Germline V gene lookup returns CDR1 GTSNPN and CDR2 SVGIG (reference sequence). V lost 1 base, J lost 4 bases, and 4 bases stayed unmatched. The CDR3 spans 15 residues. In DNA, the CDR3 is TGTGCCTGGAGTGACAGGGGTGGATATAATTCACCCCTCCACTTT. Translated, it gives CAWSDRGGYNSPLHF.

The V and J genes are TRBV18 and TRBJ1-1; the match to TRBD1 covers 10 bases. Germline V gene lookup returns CDR1 KGHSH and CDR2 LQKENI. The trim removed 4 bases at V and 4 bases at J, leaving 6 bases unmatched. CDR3 length: 15 residues. The CDR3 protein is CASSLGTGAFTEAFF. CDR3 coding DNA: TGTGCCAGCTCACTTGGGACAGGGGCGTTCACTGAAGCTTTCTTT.

The chain combines TRBV11-2 with TRBJ1-2; D is perhaps TRBD1 (5 bases). Germline V gives CDR1 SGHAT, CDR2 FQNNGV. V lost 2 bases and J 3 bases, leaving 13 bases between the germline ends. The CDR3 length is 15 residues. As DNA, the CDR3 is TGTGCCAGCAGCTTATTAAACGGCAGGGACTATGGCTACACCTTC. Translating gives CASSLLNGRDYGYTF.

The V and J genes are TRBV10-3 and TRBJ1-1, with unresolved D. Germline V gene lookup returns CDR1 ENHRY and CDR2 SYGVKD. The CDR3 is 14 amino acids. V lost 2 bases and J 0 bases, leaving 7 bases between the germline ends. The CDR3 nucleotides read TGTGCCATCAGTGAGACGGGGATGAACACTGAAGCTTTCTTT. Protein product: CAISETGMNTEAFF.

This chain links TRBV19 with TRBJ1-4; D call uncertain. The CDR3 has 12 amino acids. Germline V gene sequence: CDR1 LNHDA, CDR2 SQIVND (reference sequence). The germline V and J ends were trimmed by 9 bases and 5 bases, with 10 bases remaining between them. The CDR3 is CARSRHNEKLFF. Here the CDR3 DNA reads TGTGCCAGAAGCAGACACAATGAAAAACTGTTTTTT.

The CDR3, as DNA: TGCGCCAGCAGCTTGGGGCAGGGGACGTCTGGAAACACCATATATTTT. Its translation is CASSLGQGTSGNTIYF. J is TRBJ1-3 and V is TRBV5-1; possibly TRBD1 for D (6 bases). The CDR3 is 16 residues long. V gave up 0 bases and J gave up 1 base, with 11 bases separating them. Germline V lookup: CDR1 SGHRS, CDR2 YFSETQ.

The rearrangement joins TRBV3-1 (or the pseudogene TRBV3-2) to TRBJ2-7; TRBD2 is a possible D gene (5 bases). CDR1 is LGHDT and CDR2 is YNNKEL in the germline V gene (reference sequence). The V gene lost 4 bases and the J gene lost 0 bases, with 13 bases spanning the gap. The CDR3 is 15 residues long. The CDR3: CASSRGLVLSYEQYF. The CDR3 bases are TGTGCCAGCAGCCGAGGGTTGGTCCTCTCCTACGAGCAGTACTTC.

The chain combines TRBV6-5 with TRBJ1-4; TRBD1 might be the D (6 bases). V gave up 5 bases and J gave up 6 bases, with 13 bases separating them. CDR1 MNHEY and CDR2 SVGAGI come from the germline V gene. The length of the CDR3 is 14 residues. The CDR3 is CASSPRQDYEKLFF. CDR3 in DNA: TGTGCCAGCAGTCCCCGACAGGACTATGAAAAACTGTTTTTT.

This clone came up once. The V gene is TRBV10-3, the J gene TRBJ1-4, with 8 bases aligning to TRBD1. The CDR3 length is 15 residues. With 6 bases clipped from V and 7 bases from J, the junction kept 10 bases outside the gene matches. Germline V gene sequence: CDR1 ENHRY, CDR2 SYGVKD. The CDR3 nucleotides are TGTGCCATCAGCCCACAGGGGGAAGGACGTGAAAAACTGTTTTTT. It translates to CAISPQGEGREKLFF.

In its sample, this clone was seen once. The chain couples TRBV11-3 to TRBJ2-7; the match to TRBD2 covers 7 bases. The CDR3 sequence is 14 residues long. Germline CDR1 is SGHNT and CDR2 is YENEEA. J was trimmed by 5 bases and V by 4 bases; bases with no gene match: 8. The CDR3 region is CASSWGGTNHEQYF. In DNA, the CDR3 is TGTGCCAGCAGCTGGGGGGGGACTAACCACGAGCAGTACTTC. Drawing the rest from reference TRBV11-3 and TRBJ2-7, the complete variable domain is EAGVVQSPRYKIIEKKQPVAFWCNPISGHNTLYWYLQNLGQGPELLIRYENEEAVDDSQLPKDRFSAERLKGVDSTLKIQPAELGDSAVYLCASSWGGTNHEQYFGPGTRLTVT.

This clone was found a few times. This chain joins TRBV3-1 (or the pseudogene TRBV3-2) and TRBJ1-2, with TRBD1 matching 7 bases. In germline, CDR1 is LGHDT, CDR2 YNNKEL (reference sequence). The CDR3 is 14 amino acids. The junction had 3 bases not matched to a gene; V was cut back by 4 bases and J by 1 base. CDR3 coding DNA: TGTGCCAGCAGCCCAGGACAGGTTAACTATGGCTACACCTTC. As protein: CASSPGQVNYGYTF.

The J gene is TRBJ1-3, the V gene TRBV15; unclear D gene. The CDR3 covers 18 residues. V lost 0 bases and J 0 bases, leaving 15 bases between the germline ends. Per the germline V gene, CDR1 is LNHNV and CDR2 is YYDKDF (reference sequence). CDR3 nucleotide sequence: TGTGCCACCAGCAGAGATAGATTGGGCACTAGCTCTGGAAACACCATATATTTT. This encodes CATSRDRLGTSSGNTIYF.

The gene calls are TRBV7-2 and TRBJ1-2, with a weak D call TRBD1 (5 bases). The V gene's germline CDR1 is SGHTA and CDR2 FQGNSA. This CDR3 is built from 13 residues. Trimming took off 1 base at V and 3 bases at J, with 6 bases between the two ends. The CDR3 sequence is CASSLGTYYGYTF. In DNA form, the CDR3 reads TGTGCCAGCAGCTTAGGGACATACTATGGCTACACCTTC.

The chain couples TRBV6-5 to TRBJ1-1; a weak D match, TRBD1 (6 bases). CDR1 is MNHEY, CDR2 SVGAGI, per germline. This CDR3 contains 15 residues. Between the trimmed V and J ends, which lost 6 bases and 0 bases, there was a span of 14 bases. The CDR3 spells CASSTDSSMNTEAFF. Here the CDR3 DNA reads TGTGCCAGCAGCACGGACAGCTCCATGAACACTGAAGCTTTCTTT.

The chain employs TRBV7-9 and TRBJ1-1; 8 nucleotides align to TRBD1. Germline V gene lookup returns CDR1 SEHNR and CDR2 FQNEAQ (reference sequence). The J segment lost 0 bases and the V segment lost 3 bases, leaving 3 bases of the junction unmatched. CDR3 size: 15 residues. CDR3 loop: CASSLQGAMNTEAFF. For the CDR3, the DNA is TGTGCCAGCAGCTTGCAGGGGGCCATGAACACTGAAGCTTTCTTT.

V usage is TRBV9 and J usage is TRBJ1-1, with D maybe TRBD1 (6 bases). This CDR3 comprises 13 residues. Germline assignment: CDR1 SGDLS and CDR2 YYNGEE. V lost 2 bases and J lost 7, with 12 bases in between. The CDR3: CASSVAGQNEAFF. In DNA, the CDR3 is TGTGCCAGCAGCGTGGCCGGACAGAATGAAGCTTTCTTT.